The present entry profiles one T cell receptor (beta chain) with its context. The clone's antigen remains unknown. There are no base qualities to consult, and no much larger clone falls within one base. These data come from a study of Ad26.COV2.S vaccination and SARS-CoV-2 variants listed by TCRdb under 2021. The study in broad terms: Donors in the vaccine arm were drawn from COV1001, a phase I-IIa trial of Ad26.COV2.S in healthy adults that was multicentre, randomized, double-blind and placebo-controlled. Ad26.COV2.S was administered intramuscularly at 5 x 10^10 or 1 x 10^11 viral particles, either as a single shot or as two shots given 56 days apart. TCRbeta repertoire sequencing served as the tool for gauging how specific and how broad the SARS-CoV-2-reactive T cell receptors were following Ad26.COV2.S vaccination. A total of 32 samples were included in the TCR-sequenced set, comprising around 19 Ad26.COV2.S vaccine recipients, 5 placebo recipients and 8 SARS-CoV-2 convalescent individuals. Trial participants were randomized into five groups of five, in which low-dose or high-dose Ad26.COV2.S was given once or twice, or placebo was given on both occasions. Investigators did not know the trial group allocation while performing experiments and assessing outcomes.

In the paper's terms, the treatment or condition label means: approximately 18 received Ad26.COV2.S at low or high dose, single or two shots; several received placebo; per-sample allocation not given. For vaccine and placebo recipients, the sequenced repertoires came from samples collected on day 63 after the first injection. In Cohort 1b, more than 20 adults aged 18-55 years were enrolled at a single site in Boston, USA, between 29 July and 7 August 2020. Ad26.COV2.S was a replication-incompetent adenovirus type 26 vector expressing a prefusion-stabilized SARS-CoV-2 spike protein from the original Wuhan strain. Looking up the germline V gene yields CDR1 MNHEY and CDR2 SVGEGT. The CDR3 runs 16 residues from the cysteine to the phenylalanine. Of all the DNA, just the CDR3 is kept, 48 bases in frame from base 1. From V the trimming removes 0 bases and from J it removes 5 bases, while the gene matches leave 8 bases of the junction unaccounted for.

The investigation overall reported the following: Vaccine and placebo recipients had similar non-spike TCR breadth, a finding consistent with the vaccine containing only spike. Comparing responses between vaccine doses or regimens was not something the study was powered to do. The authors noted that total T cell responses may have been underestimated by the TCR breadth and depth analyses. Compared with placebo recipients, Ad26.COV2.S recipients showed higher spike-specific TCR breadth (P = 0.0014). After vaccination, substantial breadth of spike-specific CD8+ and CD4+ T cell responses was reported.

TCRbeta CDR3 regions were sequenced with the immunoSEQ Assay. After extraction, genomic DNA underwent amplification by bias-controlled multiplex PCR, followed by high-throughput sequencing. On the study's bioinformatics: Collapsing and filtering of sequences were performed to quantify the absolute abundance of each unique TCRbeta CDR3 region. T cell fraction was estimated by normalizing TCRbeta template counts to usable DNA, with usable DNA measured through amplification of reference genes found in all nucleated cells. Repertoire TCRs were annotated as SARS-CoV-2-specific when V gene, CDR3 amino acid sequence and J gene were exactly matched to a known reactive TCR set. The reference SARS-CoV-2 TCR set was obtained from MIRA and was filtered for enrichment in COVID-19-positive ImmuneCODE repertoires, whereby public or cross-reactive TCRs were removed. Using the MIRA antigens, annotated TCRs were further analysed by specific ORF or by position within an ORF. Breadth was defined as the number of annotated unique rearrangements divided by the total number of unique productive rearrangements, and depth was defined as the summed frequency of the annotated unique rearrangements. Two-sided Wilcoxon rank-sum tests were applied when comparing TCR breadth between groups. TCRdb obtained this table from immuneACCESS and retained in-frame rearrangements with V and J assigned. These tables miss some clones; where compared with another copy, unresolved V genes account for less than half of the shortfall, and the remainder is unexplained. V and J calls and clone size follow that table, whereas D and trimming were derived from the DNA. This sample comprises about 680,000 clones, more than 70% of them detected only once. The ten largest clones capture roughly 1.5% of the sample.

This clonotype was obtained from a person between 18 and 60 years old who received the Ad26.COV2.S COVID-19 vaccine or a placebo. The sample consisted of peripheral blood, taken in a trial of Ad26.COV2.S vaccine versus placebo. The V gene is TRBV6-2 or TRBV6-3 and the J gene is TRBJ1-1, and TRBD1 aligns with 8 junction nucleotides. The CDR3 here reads CASSYSGRGRGTEAFF. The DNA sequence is TGTGCCAGCAGTTACTCAGGCAGGGGGCGCGGGACTGAAGCTTTCTTT.